This T cell receptor (beta chain) originates from a study of CD8+ T cells in alopecia areata. cDNA reverse transcribed from extracted RNA served as the sequencing template. Clones were sequenced by immunoSEQ multiplex PCR, and TCRdb holds only the in-frame ones, with some missing. The sample includes more than 200,000 clones, under 80% of them seen just once. V was cut by 5 bases and J by 4 bases, with 11 bases left in between. This CDR3 is 12 amino acids long. Germline-derived CDR1 and CDR2 are SQVTM and ANQGSEA. PBMCs were stained for CD3, CD4 and CD8, and CD4+ and CD8+ T cells were sorted. The TCR sequence derives from a human donor with alopecia areata. The input for sequencing was CD4+ T cells sorted from blood, taken at week 0. The V and J genes are TRBV29-1 and TRBJ2-5; the D gene is possibly TRBD1 (6 bases). CDR3 coding DNA: TGCAGCGTTCTGGCAGGGGCAGAGACCCAGTACTTC. Encoded protein: CSVLAGAETQYF.